This entry lists 14 T cell receptor beta chains sequenced from one sample in a study of technical replicates of blood from several donors. Some clones are missing from TCRdb's copy, which holds only in-frame ones; the method was immunoSEQ multiplex PCR. The data hold some 99,000 clones, with approximately 95% observed a single time. The sequenced material came from T cells isolated from PBMCs. These receptors were collected from a human donor in good health.

The chain is built from TRBV4-2 and TRBJ2-1, with TRBD2 matching over 16 bases. This CDR3 has 17 amino acids. CDR1 and CDR2 from the germline V gene are LGHNA and YNFKEQ. Trimming removed 5 bases from V and 4 bases from J; junction bases left unmatched: 5. The CDR3 here is CASSGTSGREGYNEQFF. CDR3 DNA sequence: TGTGCCAGCAGCGGGACTAGCGGGAGGGAGGGGTACAATGAGCAGTTCTTC.

The chain combines TRBV27 with TRBJ2-5, with 8 nucleotides matching TRBD2. Germline V gives CDR1 MNHEY, CDR2 SMNVEV (reference sequence). The CDR3 runs 15 residues. J lost 2 bases, V lost 6 bases, and 8 bases had no gene match. This chain's CDR3 is CASSQTSASQETQYF. CDR3 in DNA: TGTGCCAGCAGCCAGACTAGCGCCTCTCAAGAGACCCAGTACTTC.

The chain employs TRBV29-1 and TRBJ2-1, with TRBD2 matching 8 bases. Per the germline V gene, CDR1 is SQVTM and CDR2 is ANQGSEA. After removal of 7 bases from V and 6 bases from J, the junction contained 5 bases not matched to a gene. The CDR3 runs 12 residues. This CDR3 is CSARLAFNEQFF. The CDR3 DNA follows: TGCAGCGCTAGACTAGCGTTCAATGAGCAGTTCTTC.

J is TRBJ2-7 and V is TRBV11-3; 10 bases are shared with TRBD2. Germline V gives CDR1 SGHNT, CDR2 YENEEA. Trimming took 5 bases from V and 3 from J; bases not matched to a gene: 16. This CDR3 has 18 residues. The CDR3 DNA sequence: TGTGCCAGCAGCCAAATCTCCTGGACTAGCGGTGTATACTACGAGCAGTACTTC. Its translation is CASSQISWTSGVYYEQYF.

The gene calls are TRBV5-4 and TRBJ2-5, with D perhaps TRBD1 (5 bases). TRBJ2-7 explains the end of the DNA better; the J call may be wrong. This CDR3 region has 14 residues. Germline-derived CDR1 and CDR2 are SGHNT and YYREEE (reference sequence). Here the CDR3 reads CASSFSRAAYEQYF. For the CDR3, the DNA is TGTGCCAGCAGCTTCTCCAGGGCGGCCTACGAGCAGTACTTC.

Details on this clone: The sample carries other DNA sequences with the same CDR3. The chain has TRBV18 and TRBJ2-7; D is unclear. This CDR3 contains 13 residues. Germline CDR1 and CDR2: KGHSH and LQKENI. V was shortened by 0 bases and J by 0 bases, with 3 bases between the two germline ends. CDR3 nucleotide sequence: TGTGCCAGCTCACCACCCAGCTCCTACGAGCAGTACTTC. As protein: CASSPPSSYEQYF.

The gene calls are TRBV28 and TRBJ1-3, with TRBD1 matching 8 bases. J lost 4 bases, V lost 5 bases, and 7 bases had no gene match. Looked up from germline, CDR1 is MDHEN and CDR2 is SYDVKM. CDR3 size: 15 residues. CDR3 bases: TGTGCCAGCAGTCCACAGGGGGGGAAGGGAAACACCATATATTTT. It codes for CASSPQGGKGNTIYF.

The chain employs TRBV27 and TRBJ2-7; the D gene is possibly TRBD2 (5 bases). The CDR3 is 16 residues long. V gave up 2 bases and J gave up 3 bases, with 17 bases separating them. Germline V gives CDR1 MNHEY, CDR2 SMNVEV (reference sequence). This CDR3 reads CASSLGRAGEIYEQYF. CDR3 nucleotides: TGTGCCAGCAGTTTAGGAAGGGCCGGGGAGATCTACGAGCAGTACTTC.

This chain links TRBV11-2 with TRBJ2-7, with 11 bases aligning to TRBD1. V was clipped by 5 bases and J by 4 bases; unmatched bases: 7. CDR1 is SGHAT, CDR2 FQNNGV, per germline. The CDR3 length is 15 residues. CDR3 nucleotide sequence: TGTGCCAGCAGCGCGGACAGGGGGCGCGGATACGAGCAGTACTTC. Translating it yields CASSADRGRGYEQYF.

J is TRBJ1-1 and V is TRBV7-6; 10 positions agree with TRBD1. The CDR3 runs to 15 residues. Germline V gene sequence: CDR1 SGHVS, CDR2 FNYEAQ. V gave up 1 base and J gave up 7 bases; unmatched junction bases: 6. CDR3 DNA: TGTGCCAGCAGCTTAGTCCCCGGACAGGGGGATGAAGCTTTCTTT. Translation gives CASSLVPGQGDEAFF.

The CDR3 sequence: CASGSGGSYYEQYF. DNA of the CDR3: TGTGCCAGTGGTTCGGGGGGCAGCTACTACGAGCAGTACTTC. This chain links TRBV28 with TRBJ2-7; tentative D call: TRBD2 (7 bases). This CDR3 is built from 14 residues. Germline CDR1 is MDHEN and CDR2 is SYDVKM. Trimming stripped 9 bases from V and 3 bases from J, with 18 bases between.

V gene TRBV19 combines with J gene TRBJ2-2; TRBD1 might be the D (7 bases). Germline V gives CDR1 LNHDA, CDR2 SQIVND (reference sequence). This CDR3 is 15 amino acids long. Trimming took off 9 bases at V and 6 bases at J, with 20 bases between the two ends. The CDR3 DNA reads TGTGCCAGCCGACTAGGTTACAGGGGCTCCGGGGAGCTGTTTTTT. This gives the protein CASRLGYRGSGELFF.

This sequence joins TRBV5-5 and TRBJ2-7, with 12 bases identical to TRBD2. Germline loops: CDR1 SGHKS, CDR2 YYEKEE (reference sequence). This CDR3 has 15 amino acids. V trimming: 3 bases; J trimming: 5 bases; junction bases outside the gene matches: 6. Here the CDR3 reads CASSSTSGSRNEQYF. Here the CDR3 DNA reads TGTGCCAGCAGCTCGACTAGCGGGAGTCGGAACGAGCAGTACTTC.

The chain has TRBV14 and TRBJ1-2; D is unclear. The CDR3 totals 12 residues. Trimming left V 1 base short and J 7 bases short, with 7 bases between. In germline, CDR1 is SGHDN, CDR2 FVKESK. CDR3 nucleotide sequence: TGTGCCAGCAGCCAAGGGGGAGTTGGCTACACCTTC. It encodes CASSQGGVGYTF. Using reference TRBV14 and TRBJ1-2 for the parts outside the CDR3, the full variable domain is EAGVTQFPSHSVIEKGQTVTLRCDPISGHDNLYWYRRVMGKEIKFLLHFVKESKQDESGMPNNRFLAERTGGTYSTLKVQPAELEDSGVYFCASSQGGVGYTFGSGTRLTVV.